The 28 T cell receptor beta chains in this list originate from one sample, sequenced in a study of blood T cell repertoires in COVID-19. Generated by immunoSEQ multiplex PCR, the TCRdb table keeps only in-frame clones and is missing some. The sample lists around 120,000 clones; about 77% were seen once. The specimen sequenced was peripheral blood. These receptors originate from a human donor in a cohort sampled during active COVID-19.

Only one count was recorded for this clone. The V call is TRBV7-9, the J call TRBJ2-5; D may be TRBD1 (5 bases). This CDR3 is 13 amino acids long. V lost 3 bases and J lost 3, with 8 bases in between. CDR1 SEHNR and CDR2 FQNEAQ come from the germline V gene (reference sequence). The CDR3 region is CASSFTQEETQYF. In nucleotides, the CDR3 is TGTGCCAGCAGCTTTACACAGGAAGAGACCCAGTACTTC.

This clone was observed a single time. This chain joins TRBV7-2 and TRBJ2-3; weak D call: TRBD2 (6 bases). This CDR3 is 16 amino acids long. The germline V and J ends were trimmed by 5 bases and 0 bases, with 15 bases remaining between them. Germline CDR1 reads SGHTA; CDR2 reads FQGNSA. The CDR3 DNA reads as TGTGCCAGCAGCCAGATTGGTCTAGCGAGCACAGATACGCAGTATTTT. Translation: CASSQIGLASTDTQYF.

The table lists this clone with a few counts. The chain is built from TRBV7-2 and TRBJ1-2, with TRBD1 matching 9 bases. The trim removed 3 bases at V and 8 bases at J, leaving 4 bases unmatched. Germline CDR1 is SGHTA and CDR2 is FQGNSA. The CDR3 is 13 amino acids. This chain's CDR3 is CASSFGTGQGYTF. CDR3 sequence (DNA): TGTGCCAGCAGCTTCGGGACAGGGCAGGGCTACACCTTC.

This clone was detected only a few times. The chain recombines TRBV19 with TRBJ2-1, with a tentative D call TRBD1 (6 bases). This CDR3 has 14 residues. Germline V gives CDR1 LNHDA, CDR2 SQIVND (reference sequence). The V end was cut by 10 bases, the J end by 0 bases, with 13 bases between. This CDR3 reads CATEDSYSYNEQFF. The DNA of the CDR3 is TGTGCCACCGAGGACAGCTACTCCTACAATGAGCAGTTCTTC.

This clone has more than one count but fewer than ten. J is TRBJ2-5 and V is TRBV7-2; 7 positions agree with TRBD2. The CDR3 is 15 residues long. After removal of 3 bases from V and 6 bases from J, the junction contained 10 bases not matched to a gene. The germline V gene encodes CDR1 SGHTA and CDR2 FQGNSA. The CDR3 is CASSLGGVGGKTQYF. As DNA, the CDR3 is TGTGCCAGCAGCTTGGGGGGGGTAGGTGGGAAGACCCAGTACTTC.

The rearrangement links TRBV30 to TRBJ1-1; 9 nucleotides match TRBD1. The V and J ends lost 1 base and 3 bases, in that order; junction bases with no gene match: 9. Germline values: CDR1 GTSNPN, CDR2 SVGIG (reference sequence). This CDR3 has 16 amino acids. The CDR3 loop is CAWSEGDRDLDTEAFF. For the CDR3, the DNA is TGTGCCTGGAGTGAGGGGGACAGGGATCTGGACACTGAAGCTTTCTTT.

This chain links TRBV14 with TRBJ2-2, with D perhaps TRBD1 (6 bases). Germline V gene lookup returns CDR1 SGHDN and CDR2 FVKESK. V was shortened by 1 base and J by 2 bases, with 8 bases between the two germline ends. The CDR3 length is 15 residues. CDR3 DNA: TGTGCCAGCAGCCAAGTAGGGGGAAACACCGGGGAGCTGTTTTTT. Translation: CASSQVGGNTGELFF.

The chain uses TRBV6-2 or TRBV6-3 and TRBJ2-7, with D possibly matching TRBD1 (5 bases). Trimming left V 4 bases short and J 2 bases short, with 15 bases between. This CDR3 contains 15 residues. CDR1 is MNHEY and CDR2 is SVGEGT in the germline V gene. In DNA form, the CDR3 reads TGTGCCAGCAGTTCGGCAGGGATTATTGCCTACGAGCAGTACTTC. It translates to CASSSAGIIAYEQYF.

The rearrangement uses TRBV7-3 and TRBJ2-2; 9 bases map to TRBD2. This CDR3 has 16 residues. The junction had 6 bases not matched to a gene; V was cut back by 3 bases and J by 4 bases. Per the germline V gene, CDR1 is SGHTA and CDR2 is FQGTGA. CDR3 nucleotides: TGTGCCAGCAGCTTGAATAGCGGGGGAGTCACCGGGGAGCTGTTTTTT. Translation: CASSLNSGGVTGELFF.

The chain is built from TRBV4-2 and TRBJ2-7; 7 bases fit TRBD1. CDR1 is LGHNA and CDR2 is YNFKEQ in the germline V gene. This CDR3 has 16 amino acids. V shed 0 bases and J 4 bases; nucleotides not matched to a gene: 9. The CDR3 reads CASSQDRGQTNYEQYF. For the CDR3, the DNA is TGTGCCAGCAGCCAAGATCGGGGACAGACCAATTACGAGCAGTACTTC.

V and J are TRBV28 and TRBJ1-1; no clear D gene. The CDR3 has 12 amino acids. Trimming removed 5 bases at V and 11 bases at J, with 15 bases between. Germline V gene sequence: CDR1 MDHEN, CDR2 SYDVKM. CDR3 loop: CASSGNSRTAFF. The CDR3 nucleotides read TGTGCCAGCAGTGGAAACTCCCGGACTGCTTTCTTT.

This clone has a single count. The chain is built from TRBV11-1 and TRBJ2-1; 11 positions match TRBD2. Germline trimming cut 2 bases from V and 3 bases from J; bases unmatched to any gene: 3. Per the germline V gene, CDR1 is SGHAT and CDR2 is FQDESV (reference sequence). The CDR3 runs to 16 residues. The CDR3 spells CASSLTLAGGYNEQFF. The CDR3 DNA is TGTGCCAGCAGCTTAACCCTAGCGGGGGGCTACAATGAGCAGTTCTTC.

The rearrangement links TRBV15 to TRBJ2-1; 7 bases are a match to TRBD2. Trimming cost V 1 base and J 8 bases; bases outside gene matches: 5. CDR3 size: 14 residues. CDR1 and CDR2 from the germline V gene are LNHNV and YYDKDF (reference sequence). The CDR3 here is CATSRGLAGDEQFF. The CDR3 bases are TGTGCCACCAGCAGAGGACTAGCTGGCGATGAGCAGTTCTTC.

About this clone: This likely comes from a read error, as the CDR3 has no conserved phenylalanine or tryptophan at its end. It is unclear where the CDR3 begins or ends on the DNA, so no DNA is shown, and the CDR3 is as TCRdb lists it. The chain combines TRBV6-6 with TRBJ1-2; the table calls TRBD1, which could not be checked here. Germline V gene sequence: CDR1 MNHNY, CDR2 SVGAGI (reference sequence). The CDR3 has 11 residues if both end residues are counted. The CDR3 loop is CASSYSDIFLL.

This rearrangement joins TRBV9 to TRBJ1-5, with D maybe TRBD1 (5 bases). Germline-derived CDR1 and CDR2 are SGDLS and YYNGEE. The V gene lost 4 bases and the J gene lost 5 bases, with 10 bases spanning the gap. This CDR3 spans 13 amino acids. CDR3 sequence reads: CASSPAGDQPQHF. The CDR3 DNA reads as TGTGCCAGCAGCCCGGCGGGGGATCAGCCCCAGCATTTT.

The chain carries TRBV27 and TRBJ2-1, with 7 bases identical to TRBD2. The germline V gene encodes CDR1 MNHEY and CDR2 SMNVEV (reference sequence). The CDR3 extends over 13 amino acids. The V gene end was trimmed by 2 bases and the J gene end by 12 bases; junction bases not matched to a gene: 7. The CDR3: CASSLGPGGGQFF. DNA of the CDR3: TGTGCCAGCAGTTTAGGCCCGGGGGGAGGGCAGTTCTTC.

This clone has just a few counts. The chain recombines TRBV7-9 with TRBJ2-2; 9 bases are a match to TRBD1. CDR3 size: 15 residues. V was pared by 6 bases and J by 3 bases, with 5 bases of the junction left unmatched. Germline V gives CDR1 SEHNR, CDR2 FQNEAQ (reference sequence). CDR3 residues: CASRPGTGHTGELFF. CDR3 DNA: TGTGCCAGCAGACCTGGGACAGGGCACACCGGGGAGCTGTTTTTT.

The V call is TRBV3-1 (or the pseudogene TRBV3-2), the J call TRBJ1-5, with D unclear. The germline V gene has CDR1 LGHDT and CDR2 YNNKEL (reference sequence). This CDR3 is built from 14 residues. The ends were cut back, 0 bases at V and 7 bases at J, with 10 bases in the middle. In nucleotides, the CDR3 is TGTGCCAGCAGCCAAGACCCGGGCGGGCAGCCCCAGCATTTT. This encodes CASSQDPGGQPQHF.

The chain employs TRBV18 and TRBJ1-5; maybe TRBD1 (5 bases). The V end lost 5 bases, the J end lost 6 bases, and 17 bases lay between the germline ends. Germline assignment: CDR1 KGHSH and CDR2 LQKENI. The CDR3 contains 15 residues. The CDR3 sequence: CASSGIGQGGQPQHF. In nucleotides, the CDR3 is TGTGCCAGCTCAGGAATCGGGCAGGGAGGTCAGCCCCAGCATTTT. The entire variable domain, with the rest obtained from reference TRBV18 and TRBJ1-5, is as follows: NAGVMQNPRHLVRRRGQEARLRCSPMKGHSHVYWYRQLPEEGLKFMVYLQKENIIDESGMPKERFSAEFPKEGPSILRIQQVVRGDSAAYFCASSGIGQGGQPQHFGDGTRLSIL.

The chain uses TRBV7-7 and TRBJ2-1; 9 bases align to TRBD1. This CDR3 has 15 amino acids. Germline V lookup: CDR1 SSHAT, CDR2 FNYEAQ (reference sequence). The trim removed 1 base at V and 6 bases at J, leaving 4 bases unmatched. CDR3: CASSLGTGASNEQFF. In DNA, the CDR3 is TGTGCCAGCAGCTTAGGGACAGGGGCCAGCAATGAGCAGTTCTTC.

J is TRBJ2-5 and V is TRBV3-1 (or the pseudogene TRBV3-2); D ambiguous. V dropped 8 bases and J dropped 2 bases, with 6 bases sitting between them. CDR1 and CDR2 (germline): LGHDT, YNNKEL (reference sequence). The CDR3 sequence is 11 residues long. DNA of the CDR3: TGTGCCAGCGCGCGGCAAGAGACCCAGTACTTC. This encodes CASARQETQYF.

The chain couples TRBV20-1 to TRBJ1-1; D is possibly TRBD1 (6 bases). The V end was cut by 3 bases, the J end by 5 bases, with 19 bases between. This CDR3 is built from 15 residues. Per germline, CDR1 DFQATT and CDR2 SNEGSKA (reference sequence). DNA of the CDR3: TGCAGTGCTAGTACACCGGCCAAAGGGGGAACTGAAGCTTTCTTT. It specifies CSASTPAKGGTEAFF.

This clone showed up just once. As DNA, the CDR3 is TGTGCCAGCAATCCGATGCACCTACGAGAGCAGTACTTC. Its protein product is CASNPMHLREQYF. The chain is built from TRBV27 and TRBJ2-7; unclear D gene. The CDR3 length is 13 residues. V lost 7 bases, J lost 7 bases, and 17 bases lay in between. The germline V gene encodes CDR1 MNHEY and CDR2 SMNVEV (reference sequence).

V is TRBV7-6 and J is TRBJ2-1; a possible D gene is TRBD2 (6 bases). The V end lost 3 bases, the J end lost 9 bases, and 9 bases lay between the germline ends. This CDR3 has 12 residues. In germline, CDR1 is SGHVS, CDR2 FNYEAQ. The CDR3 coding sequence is TGTGCCAGCAGCTTGACTAGGGGTGAGCAGTTCTTC. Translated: CASSLTRGEQFF.

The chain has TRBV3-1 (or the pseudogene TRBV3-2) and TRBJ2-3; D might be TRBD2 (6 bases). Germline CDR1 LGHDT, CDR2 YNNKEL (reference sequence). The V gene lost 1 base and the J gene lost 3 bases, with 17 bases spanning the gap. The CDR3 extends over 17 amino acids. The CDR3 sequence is CASSQAGSSGSTDTQYF. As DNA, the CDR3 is TGTGCCAGCAGCCAAGCCGGAAGCAGCGGGTCAACAGATACGCAGTATTTT.

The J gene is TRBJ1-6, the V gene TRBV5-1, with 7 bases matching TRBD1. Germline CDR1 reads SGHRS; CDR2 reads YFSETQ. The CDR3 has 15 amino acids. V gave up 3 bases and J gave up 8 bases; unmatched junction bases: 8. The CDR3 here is CASSWTGQYDSPLHF. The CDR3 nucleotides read TGCGCCAGCAGCTGGACGGGACAGTATGATTCACCCCTCCACTTT.

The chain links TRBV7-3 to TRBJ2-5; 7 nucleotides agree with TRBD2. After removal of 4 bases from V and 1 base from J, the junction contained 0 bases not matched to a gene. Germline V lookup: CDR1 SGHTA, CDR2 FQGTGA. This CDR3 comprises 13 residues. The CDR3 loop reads CASSSSGQETQYF. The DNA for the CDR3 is TGTGCCAGCAGCTCTAGCGGCCAAGAGACCCAGTACTTC.

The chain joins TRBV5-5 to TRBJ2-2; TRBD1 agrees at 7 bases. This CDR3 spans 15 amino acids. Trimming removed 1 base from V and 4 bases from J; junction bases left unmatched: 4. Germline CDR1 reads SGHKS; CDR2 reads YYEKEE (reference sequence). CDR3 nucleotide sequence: TGTGCCAGCAGCTTGCAGGGGGTGGGCACCGGGGAGCTGTTTTTT. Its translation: CASSLQGVGTGELFF. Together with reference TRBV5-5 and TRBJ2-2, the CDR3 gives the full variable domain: DAGVTQSPTHLIKTRGQQVTLRCSPISGHKSVSWYQQVLGQGPQFIFQYYEKEERGRGNFPDRFSARQFPNYSSELNVNALLLGDSALYLCASSLQGVGTGELFFGEGSRLTVL.